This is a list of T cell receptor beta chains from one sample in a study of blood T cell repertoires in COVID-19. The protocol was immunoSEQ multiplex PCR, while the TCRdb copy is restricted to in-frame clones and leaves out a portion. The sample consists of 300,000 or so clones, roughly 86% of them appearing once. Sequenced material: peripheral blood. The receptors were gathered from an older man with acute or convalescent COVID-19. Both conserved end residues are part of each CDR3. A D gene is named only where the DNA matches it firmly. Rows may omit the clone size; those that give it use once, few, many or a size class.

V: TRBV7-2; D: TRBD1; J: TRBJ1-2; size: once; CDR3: CASSSGQGLSNYGYTF; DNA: TGTGCCAGCAGTTCAGGACAGGGGCTTAGTAACTATGGCTACACCTTC
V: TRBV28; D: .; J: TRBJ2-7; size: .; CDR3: CASMVGAPSYEQYF; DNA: TGTGCCAGCATGGTGGGGGCCCCCTCCTACGAGCAGTACTTC
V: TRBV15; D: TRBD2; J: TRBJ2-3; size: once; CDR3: CATGTSGSPPDTQYF; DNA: TGTGCCACCGGGACTAGCGGGAGTCCCCCAGATACGCAGTATTTT
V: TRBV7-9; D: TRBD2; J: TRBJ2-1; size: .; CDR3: CASRRGGSYNEQFF; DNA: TGTGCCAGCCGGCGGGGGGGATCTTACAATGAGCAGTTCTTC
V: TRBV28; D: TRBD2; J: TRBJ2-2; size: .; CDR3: CASSPGGLAGTGELFF; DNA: TGTGCCAGCAGCCCCGGGGGACTAGCGGGCACCGGGGAGCTGTTTTTT
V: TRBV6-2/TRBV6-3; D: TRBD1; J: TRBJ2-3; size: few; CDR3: CASSYTTGVDTQYF; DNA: TGTGCCAGCAGTTACACCACAGGGGTAGATACGCAGTATTTT
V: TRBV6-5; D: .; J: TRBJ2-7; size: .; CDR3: CASSYSYGSSYEQYF; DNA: TGTGCCAGCAGTTACTCGTACGGGAGCTCCTACGAGCAGTACTTC
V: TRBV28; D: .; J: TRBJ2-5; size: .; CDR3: CASSLLGETQYF; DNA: TGTGCCAGCAGTTTGCTAGGAGAGACCCAGTACTTC
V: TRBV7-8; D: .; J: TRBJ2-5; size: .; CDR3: CASSPQGQETQYF; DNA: TGTGCCAGCAGCCCCCAGGGACAAGAGACCCAGTACTTC
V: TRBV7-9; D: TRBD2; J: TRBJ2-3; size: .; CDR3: CASSFPSGGTDTQYF; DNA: TGTGCCAGCAGCTTTCCTAGCGGGGGCACAGATACGCAGTATTTT
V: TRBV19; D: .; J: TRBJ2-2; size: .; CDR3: CASKNTGLSTGELFF; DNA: TGTGCCAGCAAGAATACCGGGTTATCCACCGGGGAGCTGTTTTTT
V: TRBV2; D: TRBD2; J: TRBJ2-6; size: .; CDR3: CASKSSGRSGANVLTF; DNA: TGTGCCAGCAAATCTAGCGGGAGGTCTGGGGCCAACGTCCTGACTTTC
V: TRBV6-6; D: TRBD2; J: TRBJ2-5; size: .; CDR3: CASSYIGGGETQYF; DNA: TGTGCCAGCAGTTACATCGGGGGAGGGGAGACCCAGTACTTC
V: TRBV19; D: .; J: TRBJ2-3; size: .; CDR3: CASSAQGWVLGDTQYF; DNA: TGTGCCAGTAGTGCTCAGGGGTGGGTATTGGGTGATACGCAGTATTTT
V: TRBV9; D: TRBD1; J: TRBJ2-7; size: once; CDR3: CASSPDRGREQYF; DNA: TGTGCCAGCAGCCCGGACAGGGGTAGGGAGCAGTACTTC
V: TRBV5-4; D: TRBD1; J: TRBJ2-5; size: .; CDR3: CASSVRDRDQETQYF; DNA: TGTGCCAGCAGCGTCCGGGACAGGGACCAAGAGACCCAGTACTTC
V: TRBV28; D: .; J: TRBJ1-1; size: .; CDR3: CASSLLPGRGNTEAFF; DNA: TGTGCCAGCAGTCTACTCCCAGGCAGGGGGAACACTGAAGCTTTCTTT
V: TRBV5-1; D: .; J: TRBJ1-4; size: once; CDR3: CASSLEGSNEKLFF; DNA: TGCGCCAGCAGCTTGGAGGGGTCTAATGAAAAACTGTTTTTT
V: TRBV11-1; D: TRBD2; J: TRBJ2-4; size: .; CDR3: CASSTAGTTRNIQYF; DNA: TGTGCCAGCAGCACCGCCGGGACTACTAGAAACATTCAGTACTTC
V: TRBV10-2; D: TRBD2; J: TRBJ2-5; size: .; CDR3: CASSEMFTSGQETQYF; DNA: TGCGCCAGCAGTGAAATGTTTACTAGCGGACAAGAGACCCAGTACTTC
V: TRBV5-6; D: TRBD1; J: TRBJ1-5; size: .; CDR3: CASSYAAGTGILHQPQHF; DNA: TGTGCCAGCAGCTACGCCGCCGGGACAGGGATTTTGCATCAGCCCCAGCATTTT
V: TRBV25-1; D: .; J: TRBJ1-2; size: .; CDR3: CASSDGYYGYTF; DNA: TGTGCCAGCAGTGACGGTTATTATGGCTACACCTTC
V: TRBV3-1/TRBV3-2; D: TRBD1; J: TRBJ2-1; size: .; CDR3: CASSRQGAFNNEQFF; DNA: TGTGCCAGCAGCCGTCAGGGGGCTTTCAACAATGAGCAGTTCTTC
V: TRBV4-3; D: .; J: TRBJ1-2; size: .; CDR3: CASSQVREENFYGYTF; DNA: TGCGCCAGCAGCCAAGTCCGCGAGGAGAATTTCTATGGCTACACCTTC
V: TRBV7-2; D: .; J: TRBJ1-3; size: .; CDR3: CASSLDRGPGNTIYF; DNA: TGTGCCAGCAGCTTAGATCGAGGGCCAGGAAACACCATATATTTT
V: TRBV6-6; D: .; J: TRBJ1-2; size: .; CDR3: CASKPGGDYGYTF; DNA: TGTGCCAGCAAGCCGGGAGGCGACTATGGCTACACCTTC
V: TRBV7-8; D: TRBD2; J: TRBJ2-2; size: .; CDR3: CASRTSGYTGELFF; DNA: TGTGCCAGCAGGACTAGCGGCTACACCGGGGAGCTGTTTTTT